This paragraph covers one T cell receptor beta chain sequence. This clone was counted a few times. Which antigen it targets is not known. No quality values exist for individual bases; no much larger clone is one base distant. Library prep was done by the immunoSEQ multiplex PCR assay. A mixture of 60 forward primers for TCR Vbeta segments and 13 reverse primers for TCR Jbeta segments was used in the multiplex PCR. The CDR3 region of rearranged TCR beta genes was amplified from genomic DNA by a multiplex PCR assay. On the Illumina HiSeq System, the amplified TCR beta libraries were sequenced as 87-base-pair reads. In the authors' own workflow: A later analysis counted about 80 million unique TCR beta chains across the 670 or so repertoires, and some 11 million of these chains were shared by at least two donors. Raw reads were error-corrected and collapsed into unique sequences by a nearest-neighbor algorithm in which closely related sequences were merged to remove PCR and sequencing errors. CDR3 sequences were aligned to IMGT reference sequences to assign V, D and J gene segments. For a sequence to be retained, a match of at least six nucleotides to both a V gene segment and a J gene segment was required. Rearrangements were called productive when the CDR3 lacked stop codons and stayed in frame with V and J; all others were non-productive. CDR3 was defined according to IMGT convention as the region running from the second conserved V-encoded cysteine to the conserved J-encoded phenylalanine. Sequences without an unambiguous match to a single V gene segment were excluded from the earlier analysis of over 500 of the donors. An earlier analysis of 550 to 650 of the donors classified V segments as functional when productive rearrangements were above 56.7% and as segregating when the standard deviation between donors was above 5%. To diagnose cytomegalovirus status from the catalog of TCR beta chain sequences, a statistical classification framework was built. V and J gene assignment, in a later analysis, came from comparing TCR nucleotide sequences with IMGT/GENE-DB human TR gene sequences. In a later analysis, CDR3 sequences and most-parsimonious VDJ recombination scenarios were assigned using the TCRdist pipeline. In a later analysis, every TCR beta chain was defined by the combination of its CDR3 amino acid sequence and its V-gene family, and reads without a unique V-gene family were dropped. In a later analysis, around 650 highly shared, low-generation-probability nucleotide sequences were removed to address suspected cross-contamination and a sequencing artifact. For each public chain, a later analysis derived a clonal expansion index from normalized ranks of inferred template counts within each repertoire. In a later analysis, generation probabilities were computed with a VDJ recombination model fitted to out-of-frame rearrangements, and the resulting probabilities were checked against IGoR. In a later analysis, TCR-TCR, TCR-HLA and TCR-CMV co-occurrence was scored with hypergeometric tests, and a repertoire-size bias correction was applied to TCR pairs. A later analysis estimated false discovery rates by permuting HLA or CMV assignments 20 times. A later analysis grouped co-occurring TCRs with DBSCAN, adding TCRdist sequence similarity when clustering within HLA-allele-positive subsets. For co-occurrence clustering, repertoires with fewer than 30,000 or more than 120,000 public chains were excluded, along with five repertoires with anomalous nucleotide sharing. As stored in TCRdb, this immuneACCESS dataset retains in-frame rearrangements with V and J assigned. A fraction of the clones does not appear; measured against another copy, unresolved V genes explain less than half of the discrepancy, and the remainder lacks a known reason. V and J calls plus clone size are reproduced from that table; the DNA served to infer D and trimming. The sample table shows some 140,000 clones, and about 82% are seen once. The ten largest clones represent 1.8% of the sample.

The cohort consisted of 670 or so healthy bone marrow donors. At the time of sampling, all cohort members were nominally healthy, though unrecorded immune exposures were likely present. The donor was CMV seropositive and belonged to the group of 250 to 300 seropositive cohort members. A peripheral blood sample was collected from each donor, and TCR beta sequencing was performed on peripheral blood mononuclear cells. Genomic DNA extraction from the blood cell samples was performed with the Qiagen DNeasy Blood Extraction Kit. The data were taken from a study of cytomegalovirus exposure and HLA in healthy donors (dated by TCRdb to about 2017). Describing the broader study: In an earlier analysis of approximately 500 of the donors, 276 Gb of sequence data and some 100 million unique TCR beta sequences from 150 million to 200 million T cells were reported. An early release covering about 600 HLA-typed donors comprised about 290 gigabases of sequencing data and tens of millions of unique TCR sequences. The genetic ancestry cluster associated with self-reported Caucasian donors included roughly 84% of the approximately 410 genotyped donors. The study aimed to test whether cataloging public T cell receptors could reveal signatures of past pathogen exposure. Using immunosequencing, the study profiled T cell repertoires from fewer than 700 subjects and related those repertoires to cytomegalovirus serostatus. Besides the first cohort of roughly 700 subjects, a separate validation cohort made up of over 95 different subjects was used. To predict cytomegalovirus infection status, the study combined high-throughput TCR immunosequencing, statistical association of individual TCRs with disease status, and machine learning. A later analysis re-analyzed previously published TCR beta repertoires from 600 to 850 donors and added high-resolution HLA genotyping to study TCR occurrence patterns. In the later analysis, no new phenotypic data were used to find candidate immune exposures; instead, reliance was placed on TCR beta sequences and their occurrence across donors. An earlier analysis of 587 of the donors applied high-throughput TCR beta sequencing to assess whether each TCR beta V gene segment acted as functional or pseudogenic. Donor age, sex, ethnicity and CMV serostatus were collected together with the repertoire data. A later genetic analysis took genome-wide SNP genotypes for about three fifths of the 666 donors and used that subset as a discovery cohort. All discovery cohort repertoires had been generated using a single sequencing platform. Class I and class II HLA loci were covered by the typing at four-digit resolution. The number of typed donors differed by locus: roughly 629-640 for A, B, C, DRB1 and DQB1; 522 for DQA1; 606 for DPA1; and roughly 490 for DPB1. Four to six DR-DQ haplotypes were handled as single units for association and clustering, since linkage in the cohort was strong. On average, roughly 250,000 unique TCR beta nucleotide sequences were sequenced per donor among more than 350 genotyped donors of the cohort, with about 19% of those sequences being non-productive.

The CDR3 measures 14 amino acids from cysteine to phenylalanine. The kept DNA is CDR3 alone, 42 bases in frame from the first base. V lost 4 bases and J lost 1 base; the stretch between them is 11 bases long. CDR1 SGHRS and CDR2 YFSETQ were looked up in the germline V gene. Broad study findings and their caveats: A cluster of highly shared sequence variants was judged likely to represent a technical artifact of the sequencing pipeline. Roughly uniform sequencing depth across donors was assumed in presence/absence analyses, although this assumption may not hold. A later analysis found that HLA-associated TCR beta chains were more clonally expanded and had lower generation probabilities than equally common non-associated chains. Because HLA typing was missing for some donors at each locus, association tests included only the typed subset. Correlated functional status among segregating V segments might reflect linkage disequilibrium, but an unknown experimental factor could not be ruled out. According to a later genetic analysis, donors in an Asian-associated ancestry cluster had fewer N-insertions in productive TCRs than the approximately 690-donor mean. In vitro tests confirmed that three of the cytomegalovirus-associated TCR beta chains recognize cytomegalovirus antigens. At a false discovery rate of 0.05, a later analysis linked about 16,000 TCR beta sequences to specific HLA alleles. In a later analysis, most CMV-associated TCR beta chains were found to appear HLA-restricted, with HLA associations seemingly driven largely by CMV exposure. Over 15 rarely observed V segments, including chromosome 9 orphons, were excluded from the earlier analysis of some 590 of the donors because counts were too low. The study listed over 150 TCR beta chains as associated with cytomegalovirus. Only TCR beta chains were sequenced in this cohort, and the absence of alpha or paired-chain data limited detectable features. A further reported finding was that TCR beta sequences accurately predicted the HLA-A and HLA-B alleles for most subjects in the first cohort. In a later analysis, the rate of TCR association differed among HLA loci, with DRB1 alleles having the most associated TCRs and HLA-C alleles having the fewest. The classifier was reported to diagnose cytomegalovirus status with high specificity and sensitivity in both the original and validation cohorts. In an earlier analysis of about 600 of the donors, most TCR beta V segments appeared in productive rearrangements about 87% or about 30% of the time, broadly matching IMGT annotations. Strong co-occurrence of HLA alleles, especially DR and DQ, made assigning TCR associations to individual alleles difficult. Some IMGT-functional V segments, including TRBV6-2 and TRBV6-3, could not be told apart with the 87-base-pair reads, so those segments were excluded. According to the authors, the approach could potentially be generalized to other disease states and immunological phenotypes. Across donors, most TCR sequences were observed very rarely, whereas some public TCRs were present in many individuals. In a later analysis, several top co-occurrence clusters were reported to appear linked to parvovirus B19, influenza, CMV and Epstein-Barr virus. Immune exposure information for the cohort was limited to CMV serostatus. An association between a missense DCLRE1C variant and V-gene and J-gene trimming of TCR beta chains was found in a later genetic analysis and replicated in an independent cohort.

The sequence came from a female donor in good health and CMV-seropositive. The sequenced sample was PBMCs. In this chain, TRBV5-1 is recombined with TRBJ1-1; the D gene cannot be named for sure. The DNA sequence reads TGCGCCAGCAGCCGGGGTGGCGAGAACACTGAAGCTTTCTTT. Its protein is CASSRGGENTEAFF.